The 15 T cell receptor beta chains given below trace back to one sample, sequenced in a study of T cell responses to AZD1222 COVID-19 vaccine. Repertoires were generated with immunoSEQ multiplex PCR, while TCRdb's copy carries only in-frame clones and drops some. Among roughly 150,000 clones listed, roughly 90% were seen once. The starting material was peripheral blood, obtained on day 0 of AZD1222 vaccination. These receptors came from an adult in good health.

V gene TRBV21-1 combines with J gene TRBJ1-2. TRBV21-1 is recorded as a pseudogene. This CDR3 comprises 15 residues. The CDR3 DNA sequence: TGTGCCAGCAGCAAACCCCGCTTGCTGGACTATGGCTACACCTTC. It specifies CASSKPRLLDYGYTF.

This clone appeared a few times. The J gene is TRBJ1-4, the V gene TRBV6-5; a possible D gene is TRBD1 (5 bases). CDR1 is MNHEY, CDR2 SVGAGI, per germline. Trimming stripped 5 bases from V and 7 bases from J, with 14 bases between. The CDR3 is 14 amino acids. In nucleotides, the CDR3 is TGTGCCAGCAGTCCGAGCCTCAGGGCTGAAAAACTGTTTTTT. Translating it yields CASSPSLRAEKLFF.

The gene calls are TRBV19 and TRBJ2-7; D unresolved. Between the trimmed V and J ends, which lost 1 base and 3 bases, there was a span of 7 bases. The CDR3 has 13 residues. Germline-derived CDR1 and CDR2 are LNHDA and SQIVND (reference sequence). CDR3 loop: CASSIGTYYEQYF. The CDR3 DNA reads as TGTGCCAGTAGTATAGGGACCTACTACGAGCAGTACTTC.

The rearrangement links TRBV5-1 to TRBJ2-7; 7 nucleotides align to TRBD1. V was pared by 2 bases and J by 2 bases, with 7 bases of the junction left unmatched. This CDR3 comprises 15 residues. Germline assignment: CDR1 SGHRS and CDR2 YFSETQ. CDR3 loop: CASSLTGEGTYEQYF. The CDR3 region has the DNA TGCGCCAGCAGCTTAACAGGGGAAGGGACCTACGAGCAGTACTTC.

The chain carries TRBV28 and TRBJ2-1; D ambiguous. V lost 5 bases and J 4 bases, leaving 9 bases between the germline ends. This CDR3 spans 13 amino acids. Germline lookup yields CDR1 MDHEN and CDR2 SYDVKM. The CDR3 DNA sequence: TGTGCCAGCAGTCCCGGGTCTTACAATGAGCAGTTCTTC. It encodes CASSPGSYNEQFF. The full variable domain, with the rest looked up from reference TRBV28 and TRBJ2-1, is DVKVTQSSRYLVKRTGEKVFLECVQDMDHENMFWYRQDPGLGLRLIYFSYDVKMKEKGDIPEGYSVSREKKERFSLILESASTNQTSMYLCASSPGSYNEQFFGPGTRLTVL.

The chain links TRBV10-1 to TRBJ1-3; 8 bases agree with TRBD1. The CDR3 spans 17 residues. Germline CDR1 WNHNN, CDR2 SYGVQD (reference sequence). Unmatched junction bases numbered 10, after V lost 6 bases and J lost 0 bases. CDR3 sequence: CASRTGTGERSGNTIYF. The CDR3 coding sequence is TGCGCCAGCAGGACCGGGACAGGAGAACGCTCTGGAAACACCATATATTTT.

The rearrangement links TRBV28 to TRBJ1-4; 8 bases are shared with TRBD1. Germline-derived CDR1 and CDR2 are MDHEN and SYDVKM. The ends lost 6 bases at V and 3 bases at J; junction bases unmatched: 6. The CDR3 loop spans 15 amino acids. The CDR3 loop is CASSPGQGPNEKLFF. In nucleotides, the CDR3 is TGTGCCAGCAGCCCCGGACAGGGTCCTAATGAAAAACTGTTTTTT.

CDR3 DNA: TGTGCCAGCAGTTTCCGTGGAGGAAACACCATATATTTT. Amino acid sequence: CASSFRGGNTIYF. The J gene is TRBJ1-3, the V gene TRBV12-3 or TRBV12-4; D is uncertain. V dropped 3 bases and J dropped 4 bases, with 7 bases sitting between them. The CDR3 has 13 amino acids.

The chain joins TRBV28 to TRBJ2-1; perhaps TRBD2 as D (6 bases). The CDR3 runs 14 residues. The germline gives CDR1 MDHEN, CDR2 SYDVKM. The V end was cut by 6 bases, the J end by 7 bases, with 16 bases between. The CDR3 protein is CASRPGEVRNEQFF. The CDR3 DNA follows: TGTGCCAGCAGGCCCGGGGAGGTAAGGAATGAGCAGTTCTTC.

The CDR3 region is CASSITHLNTEAFF. The CDR3 coding sequence is TGTGCCAGTAGTATTACACACTTGAACACTGAAGCTTTCTTT. The V gene is TRBV19, the J gene TRBJ1-1; D is ambiguous. This CDR3 contains 14 residues. The ends were cut back, 3 bases at V and 0 bases at J, with 8 bases in the middle. Germline V gene lookup returns CDR1 LNHDA and CDR2 SQIVND (reference sequence).

This clone was observed once. The chain combines TRBV15 with TRBJ1-2; the match to TRBD1 covers 7 bases. V gave up 7 bases and J gave up 2 bases; unmatched junction bases: 7. Germline assignment: CDR1 LNHNV and CDR2 YYDKDF (reference sequence). The CDR3 has 14 amino acids. Here the CDR3 reads CATKEQGINYGYTF. The CDR3 DNA follows: TGTGCCACCAAGGAACAGGGGATCAACTATGGCTACACCTTC.

This chain connects TRBV30 to TRBJ2-1; D is perhaps TRBD2 (6 bases). This CDR3 region has 16 residues. Trimming stripped 4 bases from V and 7 bases from J, with 23 bases between. Germline values: CDR1 GTSNPN, CDR2 SVGIG (reference sequence). DNA for the CDR3: TGTGCCTGGAAACAACTAGCCACGGGCTTTTTGAATGAGCAGTTCTTC. Protein sequence: CAWKQLATGFLNEQFF. The whole variable domain, filled in from reference TRBV30 and TRBJ2-1, reads SQTIHQWPATLVQPVGSPLSLECTVEGTSNPNLYWYRQAAGRGLQLLFYSVGIGQISSEVPQNLSASRPQDRQFILSSKKLLLSDSGFYLCAWKQLATGFLNEQFFGPGTRLTVL.

The J gene is TRBJ1-3, the V gene TRBV7-8, with D tentatively TRBD1 (5 bases). The CDR3 consists of 15 residues. Trimming took 5 bases from V and 0 from J, leaving 11 bases between them. Germline CDR1 reads SGHVS; CDR2 reads FQNEAQ. The CDR3 region is CASSRDGRSGNTIYF. Here the CDR3 DNA reads TGTGCCAGCAGCCGGGACGGCCGCTCTGGAAACACCATATATTTT.

The chain recombines TRBV7-3 with TRBJ1-2; tentatively, D is TRBD1 (6 bases). The CDR3 is 14 residues long. Germline CDR1 is SGHTA and CDR2 is FQGTGA. V gave up 2 bases and J gave up 10 bases, with 17 bases separating them. The CDR3 here is CASSLSLQGDDYTF. CDR3 sequence (DNA): TGTGCCAGCAGCTTATCATTACAGGGCGATGACTACACCTTC. The full variable domain, completed using reference TRBV7-3 and TRBJ1-2, is GAGVSQTPSNKVTEKGKYVELRCDPISGHTALYWYRQSLGQGPEFLIYFQGTGAADDSGLPNDRFFAVRPEGSVSTLKIQRTERGDSAVYLCASSLSLQGDDYTFGSGTRLTVV.

V and J are TRBV11-2 and TRBJ2-6; D is perhaps TRBD1 (6 bases). Germline V CDR1 and CDR2: SGHAT, FQNNGV. V was clipped by 4 bases and J by 1 base, with 8 bases between them. The CDR3 is made up of 15 amino acids. The DNA for the CDR3 is TGTGCCAGCAGCTATGGACAGTCTGGGGCCAACGTCCTGACTTTC. Amino acid sequence: CASSYGQSGANVLTF.